This section outlines one T cell receptor beta chain sequence together with its context. Antigen unknown. This entry is derived from a study of cytomegalovirus exposure and HLA in healthy donors. Regarding the study as a whole: A later analysis linked a missense DCLRE1C variant to TCR beta V- and J-gene trimming. Listed as cytomegalovirus-associated were around 160 TCR beta chains. It was reported in a later analysis that an Asian-associated ancestry cluster showed fewer N-insertions than the 666-donor mean.

Germline CDR1 MNHEY, CDR2 SMNVEV (reference sequence). With 5 bases removed from V and 1 base from J, the gap between germline ends came to 9 bases. The CDR3 loop spans 15 amino acids. 60 Vbeta and 13 Jbeta primers were used in PCR. In the study's own analysis: Unique TCR beta chains totaled some 80 million in a later count, with roughly 10 million of them shared. Method: immunoSEQ multiplex PCR; TCRdb's copy keeps in-frame clones and lacks some. V and J calls and clone size follow that table, whereas D and trimming were derived from the DNA. Its table records more than 200,000 clones. The sequenced sample consisted of PBMCs. The clonotype comes from a woman between 25 and 40 years old in good health and CMV-seropositive. This chain connects TRBV27 to TRBJ2-6; D perhaps matches TRBD2 (6 bases). Written as DNA, the CDR3 is TGTGCCAGCAGTCGAAGCGGGTCTGGGGCCAACGTCCTGACTTTC. Its translation is CASSRSGSGANVLTF.